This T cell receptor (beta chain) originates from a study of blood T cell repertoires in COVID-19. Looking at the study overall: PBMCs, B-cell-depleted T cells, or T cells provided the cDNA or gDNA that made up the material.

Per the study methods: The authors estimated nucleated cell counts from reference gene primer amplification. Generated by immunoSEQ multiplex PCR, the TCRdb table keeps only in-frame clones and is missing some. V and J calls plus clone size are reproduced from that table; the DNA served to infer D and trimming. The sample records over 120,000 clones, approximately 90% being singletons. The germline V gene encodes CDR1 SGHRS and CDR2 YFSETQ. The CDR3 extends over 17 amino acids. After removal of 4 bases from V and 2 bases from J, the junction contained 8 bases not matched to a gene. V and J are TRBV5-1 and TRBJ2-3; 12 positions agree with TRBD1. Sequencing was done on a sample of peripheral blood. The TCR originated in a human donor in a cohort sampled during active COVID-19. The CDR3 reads CASSLGTGGKNTDTQYF. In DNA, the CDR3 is TGCGCCAGCAGCCTGGGGACAGGGGGCAAGAACACAGATACGCAGTATTTT.